This TCR beta chain derives from a study of response to subunit inactivated influenza vaccine. Findings and caveats of the study: Authors suggested few new T cells are recruited by each seasonal influenza vaccination.

With V trimmed by 5 bases and J by 2 bases, 6 bases remained unmatched. CDR3 length equals 15 residues. CDR1 is SGHTA and CDR2 is FQGNSA in the germline V gene. In the case of this clonotype: What it binds is not known.

TCRdb ran MiXCR on the RT-PCR reads and lists one entry per CDR3 protein. The sample holds over 300,000 distinct CDR3 sequences, 20% to 25% seen once. The sequence came from a man aged 45 to 75 who received an inactivated influenza vaccine. The source was PBMCs from blood, collected about 19 months after vaccination. This chain connects TRBV7-2 to TRBJ2-1; 7 nucleotides match TRBD2. As DNA, the CDR3 is TGTGCCAGCAGCATACTAGCGACCGCCTACAATGAGCAGTTCTTC. This encodes CASSILATAYNEQFF.